This paragraph reports one T cell receptor (beta chain). As processed by the authors: Estimates of nucleated cell counts were drawn from the amplification of reference gene primers. Method: immunoSEQ multiplex PCR; TCRdb's copy keeps in-frame clones and lacks some. Clonal size and the V and J genes are those of that table, whereas D and trimming came from the DNA. The sample consists of 150,000 to 200,000 clones, 84% of them appearing once. This entry is derived from a study of blood T cell repertoires in COVID-19. For the study at large: Specimens from acute and convalescent COVID-19 originated in the United States, Italy and Spain. In each case, the material was cDNA or gDNA derived from T cells, B-cell-depleted T cells, or PBMCs.

This clonotype was obtained from a human donor with acute or convalescent COVID-19. The donor label of this sample is uncertain. Sequencing was done on a sample of peripheral blood.

For the CDR3, the DNA is TGTGCCAGCAGACTCAGGGTGACAACTAATGAAAAACTGTTTTTT. Its protein product is CASRLRVTTNEKLFF. V is TRBV28 and J is TRBJ1-4; maybe TRBD1 (5 bases). The CDR3 spans 15 residues. V dropped 6 bases and J dropped 0 bases, with 11 bases sitting between them. Germline CDR1 reads MDHEN; CDR2 reads SYDVKM.